This TCR beta chain was captured in a study of T cell changes during pregnancy in multiple sclerosis. The CDR3 sequence is 14 residues long. The germline V gene encodes CDR1 MNHNY and CDR2 SVGAGI (reference sequence). The V gene end was trimmed by 6 bases and the J gene end by 7 bases; junction bases not matched to a gene: 7. The method was immunoSEQ multiplex PCR; TCRdb's version includes in-frame clones alone and lacks a portion of them. This sample yields around 50,000 clones, of which around nine tenths are seen a single time; roughly 5% belongs to the top ten. Specimen: peripheral blood from another person, used as feeder cells. The source of this sequence is a human donor whose cells served as feeder cells for cultures in a pregnancy study. This chain links TRBV6-6 with TRBJ2-1; 9 bases align to TRBD2. The CDR3 nucleotides read TGTGCCAGCAGCTCGGGACTAGCCTTGAATGAGCAGTTCTTC. Protein product: CASSSGLALNEQFF.